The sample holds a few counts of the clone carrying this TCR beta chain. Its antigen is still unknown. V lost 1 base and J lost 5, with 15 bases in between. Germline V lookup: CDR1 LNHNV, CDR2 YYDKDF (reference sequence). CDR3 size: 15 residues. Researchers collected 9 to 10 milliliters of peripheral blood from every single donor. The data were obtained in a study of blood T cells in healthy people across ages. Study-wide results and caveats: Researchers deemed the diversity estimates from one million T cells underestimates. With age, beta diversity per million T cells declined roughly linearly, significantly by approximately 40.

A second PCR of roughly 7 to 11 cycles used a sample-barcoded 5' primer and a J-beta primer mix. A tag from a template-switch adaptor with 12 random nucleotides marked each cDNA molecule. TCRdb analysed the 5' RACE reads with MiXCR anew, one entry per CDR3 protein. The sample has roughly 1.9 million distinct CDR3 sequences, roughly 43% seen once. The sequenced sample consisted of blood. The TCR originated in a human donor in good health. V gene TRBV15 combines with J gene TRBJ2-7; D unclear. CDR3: CATSRGTGTVDEQYF. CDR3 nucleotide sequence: TGTGCCACCAGCAGAGGGACGGGTACGGTTGACGAGCAGTACTTC.